One and the same sample provided the 21 T cell receptor beta chains below, sequenced in a study of CD8+CD57+ T cells in acquired aplastic anemia. Selection for sequencing was limited to patients who had shown CD8+CD57+ cell expansion by flow cytometry. The study profiled TCR beta VDJ and CDR3 using genomic DNA as template. TCRdb ran MiXCR on the reads and lists one entry per CDR3 protein. The repertoire has 180,000 or so distinct CDR3 sequences, roughly 65% of them found once; the top ten carry roughly 43%. Sequencing was done on a sample of sorted CD4+, CD8+, or CD8+CD57+ T cells (not recorded which) from PBMCs. Receptors originate from a human donor with aplastic anemia.

The chain joins TRBV10-3 to TRBJ2-1; 9 positions match TRBD2. The CDR3 consists of 18 residues. Per the germline V gene, CDR1 is ENHRY and CDR2 is SYGVKD. The J segment lost 7 bases and the V segment lost 2 bases, leaving 15 bases of the junction unmatched. Here the CDR3 DNA reads TGTGCCATCAGTGAGGCGCTCCAGCTGCGGGGGGGCAGGAATGAGCAGTTCTTC. It translates to CAISEALQLRGGRNEQFF.

This clonotype was seen just once. The CDR3 loop is CASTPGGPNTDAFF. CDR3 sequence (DNA): TGCGCCAGCACTCCAGGGGGCCCGAACACCGACGCTTTCTTT. This chain uses TRBV5-1 with TRBJ1-1; 8 bases map to TRBD1. The germline CDR1 and CDR2 sequences are SGHRS and YFSETQ. CDR3 length equals 14 residues. V shed 6 bases, J shed 11 bases, and the junction held 15 bases outside the gene matches.

This clonotype was seen a handful of times. The rearrangement uses TRBV7-9 and TRBJ2-7; 8 bases are shared with TRBD1. CDR1 is SEHNR, CDR2 FQNEAQ, per germline (reference sequence). This CDR3 is built from 14 residues. With 7 bases clipped from V and 3 bases from J, the junction kept 8 bases outside the gene matches. The CDR3 protein is CASTMTGAGYEQYF. CDR3 nucleotide sequence: TGTGCCAGCACGATGACAGGGGCAGGCTACGAGCAGTACTTC.

The chain employs TRBV10-3 and TRBJ2-5, with 13 bases that match TRBD2. From germline, CDR1 is ENHRY and CDR2 SYGVKD. The CDR3 contains 15 residues. Trimming at V came to 10 bases and at J to 6 bases, leaving 11 bases not matched to a gene. In nucleotides, the CDR3 is TGTGCCAGCAGACAGGGACTAGCGGGAATACAGACCCAGTACTTC. Residues: CASRQGLAGIQTQYF.

This clonotype has a count of ten or more. The genes are TRBV7-2 and TRBJ2-7; no reliable D call. Per germline, CDR1 SGHTA and CDR2 FQGNSA. V lost 2 bases to trimming and J lost 5 bases, with 13 bases between them. The CDR3 runs to 14 residues. This CDR3 is CASSLRISRDEQYF. CDR3 bases: TGTGCCAGCAGCTTAAGGATATCCCGTGACGAGCAGTACTTC.

This clonotype was observed many times. This chain links TRBV9 with TRBJ1-2; the D gene is possibly TRBD1 (5 bases). The germline V gene encodes CDR1 SGDLS and CDR2 YYNGEE. The germline V and J ends were trimmed by 0 bases and 7 bases, with 13 bases remaining between them. The CDR3 length is 14 residues. CDR3 amino acids: CASSVGGVRGGYTF. CDR3 nucleotides: TGTGCCAGCAGCGTAGGAGGGGTCCGGGGTGGCTACACCTTC.

This chain joins TRBV7-8 and TRBJ2-6; D is unresolved. CDR3 length: 17 residues. The germline V gene has CDR1 SGHVS and CDR2 FQNEAQ. V gave up 1 base and J gave up 0 bases, with 10 bases separating them. DNA for the CDR3: TGTGCCAGCAGCTTAGGGACGGGCATCTCTGGGGCCAACGTCCTGACTTTC. Translated: CASSLGTGISGANVLTF.

The chain carries TRBV7-9 and TRBJ1-1; D gene ambiguous. Germline V gives CDR1 SEHNR, CDR2 FQNEAQ (reference sequence). V was clipped by 5 bases and J by 1 base, with 14 bases between them. The CDR3 totals 15 residues. CDR3 amino acids: CASSAKRVGNTEAFF. CDR3 coding DNA: TGTGCCAGCAGCGCTAAGAGGGTAGGGAACACTGAAGCTTTCTTT. Together with reference TRBV7-9 and TRBJ1-1, the CDR3 gives the full variable domain: DTGVSQNPRHKITKRGQNVTFRCDPISEHNRLYWYRQTLGQGPEFLTYFQNEAQLEKSRLLSDRFSAERPKGSFSTLEIQRTEQGDSAMYLCASSAKRVGNTEAFFGQGTRLTVV.

This chain connects TRBV6-1 to TRBJ1-1, with TRBD1 identical over 11 bases. This CDR3 has 14 amino acids. Germline assignment: CDR1 MNHNS and CDR2 SASEGT. Germline trimming cut 6 bases from V and 0 bases from J; bases unmatched to any gene: 0. The CDR3 coding sequence is TGTGCCAGCAGGGGACAGGGGGTGAACACTGAAGCTTTCTTT. Translating gives CASRGQGVNTEAFF.

The sample holds many counts of this clonotype. V gene TRBV6-4 combines with J gene TRBJ1-2, with D uncertain. V was pared by 7 bases and J by 4 bases, with 16 bases between. CDR1 and CDR2 from the germline V gene are MRHNA and SNTAGT. The CDR3 is 14 amino acids. The CDR3 sequence is CASIKALFGYGYTF. The CDR3 region has the DNA TGTGCCAGCATAAAGGCGTTGTTCGGCTATGGCTACACCTTC.

The chain uses TRBV29-1 and TRBJ1-1; TRBD1 aligns across 8 bases. V gave up 6 bases and J gave up 5 bases; unmatched junction bases: 8. CDR3 length: 13 residues. The germline V gene encodes CDR1 SQVTM and CDR2 ANQGSEA. The chain's CDR3 is CSVQGARGTEAFF. CDR3 nucleotides: TGCAGCGTCCAGGGGGCGCGGGGGACTGAAGCTTTCTTT.

The J gene is TRBJ1-1, the V gene TRBV7-2; D gene ambiguous. CDR1 and CDR2 from the germline V gene are SGHTA and FQGNSA. V lost 5 bases to trimming and J lost 2 bases, with 9 bases between them. This CDR3 has 13 residues. In nucleotides, the CDR3 is TGTGCCAGCAGCCCCCTTCGCAACACTGAAGCTTTCTTT. Amino acids: CASSPLRNTEAFF.

The V call is TRBV2, the J call TRBJ1-5; D may be TRBD1 (5 bases). The CDR3 has 15 residues. CDR1 and CDR2 from the germline V gene are SNHLY and FYNNEI. V shed 5 bases and J shed 6 bases, with 17 bases lying between them. The chain's CDR3 is CASSQDSPGGQPQHF. CDR3 bases: TGTGCCAGCAGTCAAGACAGCCCTGGGGGTCAGCCCCAGCATTTT.

The V gene is TRBV5-6, the J gene TRBJ1-1; D gene ambiguous. V dropped 1 base and J dropped 4 bases, with 8 bases sitting between them. CDR1 SGHDT and CDR2 YYEEEE come from the germline V gene. CDR3 size: 13 residues. CDR3 sequence (DNA): TGTGCCAGCAGCTTGCCGAGAGCCACTGAAGCTTTCTTT. This encodes CASSLPRATEAFF.

The chain uses TRBV7-9 and TRBJ1-4; no firm D call. The CDR3 covers 15 residues. V gave up 1 base and J gave up 5 bases, with 11 bases separating them. In germline, CDR1 is SEHNR, CDR2 FQNEAQ (reference sequence). CDR3 bases: TGTGCCAGCAGCTTAGTCGTCGGGAGAAATGAAAAACTGTTTTTT. This sequence encodes CASSLVVGRNEKLFF.

This clonotype was seen only a few times. The V gene is TRBV6-6, the J gene TRBJ1-1, with 7 bases matching TRBD1. The CDR3 extends over 13 amino acids. V was pared by 5 bases and J by 4 bases, with 4 bases of the junction left unmatched. Germline values: CDR1 MNHNY, CDR2 SVGAGI (reference sequence). CDR3 sequence reads: CASSDREATEAFF. Written as DNA, the CDR3 is TGTGCCAGCAGTGACAGGGAAGCCACTGAAGCTTTCTTT.

This clonotype was recorded only once. The rearrangement joins TRBV12-3 or TRBV12-4 to TRBJ2-1; no definite D call. This CDR3 has 13 residues. V gave up 4 bases and J gave up 13 bases, with 17 bases separating them. CDR3 sequence reads: CASSSYRDNVQFF. In DNA, the CDR3 is TGTGCCAGCAGTTCCTACAGAGACAATGTACAGTTCTTC.

J is TRBJ1-1 and V is TRBV19; no clear D gene. The CDR3 has 16 residues. Between the trimmed V and J ends, which lost 4 bases and 0 bases, there was a span of 15 bases. CDR1 is LNHDA and CDR2 is SQIVND in the germline V gene (reference sequence). DNA for the CDR3: TGTGCCAGTAGTAAGGGCGGGCGGCAGCTGAACACTGAAGCTTTCTTT. Its protein product is CASSKGGRQLNTEAFF.

The CDR3, as DNA: TGTGCCAGTAGTCAGGTGCAAGAGACCCAGTACTTC. Translating it yields CASSQVQETQYF. This chain uses TRBV19 with TRBJ2-5; D unresolved. Germline-derived CDR1 and CDR2 are LNHDA and SQIVND (reference sequence). The CDR3 totals 12 residues. With 5 bases removed from V and 2 bases from J, the gap between germline ends came to 6 bases.

At least ten counts were recorded for this clonotype. V usage is TRBV19 and J usage is TRBJ1-2; 10 bases line up with TRBD1. CDR3 size: 14 residues. Trimming at V came to 3 bases and at J to 6 bases, leaving 4 bases not matched to a gene. Germline CDR1 reads LNHDA; CDR2 reads SQIVND (reference sequence). The CDR3 DNA reads as TGTGCCAGTAGTATCTATGGGACAGGGGATGGCTACACCTTC. This codes for CASSIYGTGDGYTF.

The sample holds a few counts of this clonotype. The V gene is TRBV12-3 or TRBV12-4, the J gene TRBJ2-3, with TRBD1 matching over 7 bases. Trimming removed 2 bases from V and 6 bases from J; junction bases left unmatched: 11. The CDR3 runs to 16 residues. The CDR3 protein is CASSLRDSPHSDTQYF. The CDR3 DNA reads TGTGCCAGCAGTTTACGGGACAGTCCCCATTCCGATACGCAGTATTTT.